This entry lists 27 T cell receptor beta chains sequenced from one sample in a study of persistence of HIV-infected CD4 T cells. This was the immunoSEQ version 4 assay in survey mode. Sequenced by immunoSEQ multiplex PCR; TCRdb stores in-frame clones only, minus some. The sample lists over 25,000 clones, more than 75% occurring once. The antigens these receptors bind are not known. Lysates of CMV-infected fibroblasts at 9.5 to 10 ug/mL stimulated these cells. CD40L-negative CD69-negative CD45RO-high memory CD4+ T cells were sorted as populations depleted of antigen-responding cells. Sequencing was performed on CD4+ T cells sorted from PBMCs after approximately 20-hour stimulation, taken from a patient who received antiretroviral therapy. These receptors were collected from an adult man with HIV who was CMV-seropositive.

CDR3 in amino acids: CASSLALRGGNQPQHF. The DNA for the CDR3 is TGTGCCAGCAGCTTGGCCCTCAGGGGGGGAAATCAGCCCCAGCATTTT. The chain carries TRBV5-5 and TRBJ1-5, with 7 bases matching TRBD1. Germline V lookup: CDR1 SGHKS, CDR2 YYEKEE (reference sequence). Trimming removed 0 bases from V and 4 bases from J; junction bases left unmatched: 7. The CDR3 has 16 amino acids.

The chain combines TRBV14 with TRBJ2-6, with no clear D. The CDR3 loop spans 14 amino acids. Germline V CDR1 and CDR2: SGHDN, FVKESK. Trimming took 4 bases from V and 0 from J, leaving 4 bases between them. Here the CDR3 reads CASSRHSGANVLTF. CDR3 sequence (DNA): TGTGCCAGCAGCCGTCACTCTGGGGCCAACGTCCTGACTTTC. The variable domain in full, with the rest retrieved from reference TRBV14 and TRBJ2-6, is EAGVTQFPSHSVIEKGQTVTLRCDPISGHDNLYWYRRVMGKEIKFLLHFVKESKQDESGMPNNRFLAERTGGTYSTLKVQPAELEDSGVYFCASSRHSGANVLTFGAGSRLTVL.

The chain joins TRBV5-1 to TRBJ1-6, with TRBD1 matching over 7 bases. V shed 1 base and J 5 bases; nucleotides not matched to a gene: 6. The CDR3 consists of 16 residues. CDR1 SGHRS and CDR2 YFSETQ come from the germline V gene. The CDR3 DNA follows: TGCGCCAGCAGCTTGTTTCAGGGGGTGAATAATTCACCCCTCCACTTT. It encodes CASSLFQGVNNSPLHF.

This chain uses TRBV5-4 with TRBJ2-5; D uncertain. Germline V gene lookup returns CDR1 SGHNT and CDR2 YYREEE (reference sequence). V lost 3 bases and J 4 bases, leaving 16 bases between the germline ends. The CDR3 runs 15 residues. In nucleotides, the CDR3 is TGTGCCAGCAGCTCGGACGGGTTCTCCAGAGAGACCCAGTACTTC. Translating it yields CASSSDGFSRETQYF.

J is TRBJ2-3 and V is TRBV3-1 (or the pseudogene TRBV3-2); a weak D match, TRBD2 (6 bases). There are 17 residues in the CDR3. V was shortened by 3 bases and J by 2 bases, with 18 bases between the two germline ends. Germline-derived CDR1 and CDR2 are LGHDT and YNNKEL (reference sequence). CDR3 amino acids: CASSQGTGRRYTDTQYF. The CDR3 nucleotides are TGTGCCAGCAGCCAGGGGACTGGCCGGAGGTACACAGATACGCAGTATTTT.

The chain is built from TRBV27 and TRBJ2-1, with 11 nucleotides matching TRBD2. The CDR3 is 16 residues long. Germline V gene sequence: CDR1 MNHEY, CDR2 SMNVEV (reference sequence). J was trimmed by 9 bases and V by 3 bases; bases with no gene match: 10. This CDR3 reads CASSFPLAGGPGEQFF. The CDR3 DNA is TGTGCCAGCAGTTTCCCCTTAGCGGGGGGGCCGGGTGAGCAGTTCTTC.

The DNA for the CDR3 is TGTGCCAGCAGCGGGACCGGGGGACAAGGGGTAGCCTATGGCTACACCTTC. It encodes CASSGTGGQGVAYGYTF. J is TRBJ1-2 and V is TRBV4-2; a possible D gene is TRBD1 (6 bases). The CDR3 spans 17 residues. Trimming shortened V by 5 bases and J by 4 bases, and 23 bases separated the two germline ends. Germline V gene data show CDR1 as LGHNA and CDR2 as YNFKEQ.

This chain links TRBV10-3 with TRBJ2-7; 9 bases line up with TRBD1. The V gene's germline CDR1 is ENHRY and CDR2 SYGVKD. V lost 7 bases, J lost 0 bases, and 7 bases stayed unmatched. This CDR3 comprises 15 residues. The CDR3 sequence is CAINDRGTSSYEQYF. CDR3 DNA: TGTGCCATCAACGACAGGGGGACAAGCTCCTACGAGCAGTACTTC.

This rearrangement joins TRBV19 to TRBJ2-7, with 9 bases fitting TRBD1. V lost 1 base, J lost 2 bases, and 0 bases stayed unmatched. Germline values: CDR1 LNHDA, CDR2 SQIVND (reference sequence). This CDR3 has 14 amino acids. The CDR3 region has the DNA TGTGCCAGTAGTATAGGACAGGGGGCCTACGAGCAGTACTTC. As protein: CASSIGQGAYEQYF.

The chain has TRBV7-9 and TRBJ2-5; no clear D gene. V shed 2 bases and J shed 0 bases, with 1 base lying between them. Per the germline V gene, CDR1 is SEHNR and CDR2 is FQNEAQ (reference sequence). CDR3 length: 12 amino acids. CDR3 nucleotide sequence: TGTGCCAGCAGCTTAAACCAAGAGACCCAGTACTTC. Residues: CASSLNQETQYF.

The chain is built from TRBV5-1 and TRBJ1-2; TRBD1 matches at 8 bases. The germline V gene encodes CDR1 SGHRS and CDR2 YFSETQ. This CDR3 has 14 amino acids. J was trimmed by 4 bases and V by 3 bases; bases with no gene match: 5. The CDR3: CASSSGQGSYGYTF. As DNA, the CDR3 is TGCGCCAGCAGCTCTGGACAGGGATCCTATGGCTACACCTTC.

The genes are TRBV7-9 and TRBJ1-6; no reliable D call. CDR1 and CDR2 (germline): SEHNR, FQNEAQ (reference sequence). The germline V and J ends were trimmed by 5 bases and 7 bases, with 9 bases remaining between them. CDR3 length: 13 amino acids. CDR3 residues: CASSTGPNSPLHF. The CDR3 DNA follows: TGTGCCAGCAGCACTGGACCCAATTCACCCCTCCACTTT.

The chain combines TRBV10-1 with TRBJ2-1; no clear D. Per the germline V gene, CDR1 is WNHNN and CDR2 is SYGVQD (reference sequence). The CDR3 is made up of 14 amino acids. V shed 3 bases and J shed 6 bases, with 12 bases lying between them. CDR3 protein: CASSDSRHFNEQFF. As DNA, the CDR3 is TGCGCCAGCAGTGACTCTCGACATTTCAATGAGCAGTTCTTC.

The chain couples TRBV18 to TRBJ2-3; 10 nucleotides align to TRBD1. The length of the CDR3 is 16 residues. CDR1 is KGHSH, CDR2 LQKENI, per germline. V lost 2 bases, J lost 1 base, and 3 bases stayed unmatched. DNA of the CDR3: TGTGCCAGCTCACCAACCGGGACAGGGGGCACAGATACGCAGTATTTT. It codes for CASSPTGTGGTDTQYF.

This clone was seen more than once but under ten times. The chain employs TRBV3-1 (or the pseudogene TRBV3-2) and TRBJ1-5; TRBD1 agrees at 7 bases. Trimming at V came to 3 bases and at J to 8 bases, leaving 16 bases not matched to a gene. Germline CDR1 LGHDT, CDR2 YNNKEL (reference sequence). This CDR3 has 17 residues. The CDR3 region is CASSHQQGKGNLEPQHF. In nucleotides, the CDR3 is TGTGCCAGCAGCCATCAACAGGGGAAGGGTAATTTGGAGCCCCAGCATTTT.

The rearrangement joins TRBV9 to TRBJ1-1; weak D call: TRBD1 (5 bases). Per germline, CDR1 SGDLS and CDR2 YYNGEE. The CDR3 covers 17 residues. V dropped 3 bases and J dropped 1 base, with 19 bases sitting between them. The CDR3 region has the DNA TGTGCCAGCAGCGAGGGGCAAGGCCGCAGGGAGAACACTGAAGCTTTCTTT. Translating gives CASSEGQGRRENTEAFF.

The V gene is TRBV24-1, the J gene TRBJ2-4; 9 positions match TRBD1. There are 15 residues in the CDR3. V trimming: 4 bases; J trimming: 3 bases; junction bases outside the gene matches: 3. The germline gives CDR1 KGHDR, CDR2 SFDVKD. The CDR3 protein is CATSDRQGGKNIQYF. The CDR3 region has the DNA TGTGCCACCAGTGACCGACAGGGGGGCAAAAACATTCAGTACTTC.

The chain employs TRBV7-3 and TRBJ2-2; tentatively, D is TRBD1 (6 bases). The CDR3 is 16 residues long. Trimming removed 4 bases from V and 0 bases from J, with 12 bases in between. Germline V lookup: CDR1 SGHTA, CDR2 FQGTGA. CDR3 in amino acids: CASSYQGSTNTGELFF. Written as DNA, the CDR3 is TGTGCCAGCAGCTATCAGGGGTCGACGAACACCGGGGAGCTGTTTTTT.

The chain uses TRBV18 and TRBJ1-4; D is unclear. Germline lookup yields CDR1 KGHSH and CDR2 LQKENI. This CDR3 spans 13 amino acids. Trimming left V 6 bases short and J 4 bases short, with 9 bases between. CDR3 bases: TGTGCCAGCTCCCACGGCTATAATGAAAAACTGTTTTTT. Translated: CASSHGYNEKLFF.

The chain uses TRBV6-5 and TRBJ2-7, with D perhaps matching TRBD2 (5 bases). With 7 bases removed from V and 1 base from J, the gap between germline ends came to 11 bases. CDR3 length equals 13 residues. Germline CDR1 MNHEY, CDR2 SVGAGI. CDR3 in DNA: TGTGCCAGCATTCGAAGCGGATCCTACGAGCAGTACTTC. It specifies CASIRSGSYEQYF.

The chain joins TRBV6-1 to TRBJ1-3; D not certain. Germline values: CDR1 MNHNS, CDR2 SASEGT. This CDR3 is 14 amino acids long. The V end lost 2 bases, the J end lost 3 bases, and 8 bases lay between the germline ends. The chain's CDR3 is CASSEQTDGNTIYF. The CDR3 region has the DNA TGTGCCAGCAGTGAACAAACAGATGGAAACACCATATATTTT.

There are a few counts of this clone. The rearrangement links TRBV25-1 to TRBJ1-6; D is perhaps TRBD1 (5 bases). The ends were cut back, 7 bases at V and 2 bases at J, with 6 bases in the middle. The CDR3 consists of 13 residues. From germline, CDR1 is MGHDK and CDR2 SYGVNS. The CDR3 loop reads CASTGPYNSPLHF. The CDR3 DNA sequence: TGTGCCAGCACGGGACCCTATAATTCACCCCTCCACTTT.

The chain is built from TRBV6-6 and TRBJ1-3, with a weak D call TRBD1 (5 bases). The V gene lost 5 bases and the J gene lost 0 bases, with 8 bases spanning the gap. CDR1 is MNHNY, CDR2 SVGAGI, per germline (reference sequence). This CDR3 region has 14 residues. CDR3 region: CASSDSDSGNTIYF. The CDR3, as DNA: TGTGCCAGCAGTGACAGCGACTCTGGAAACACCATATATTTT.

The genes are TRBV7-8 and TRBJ2-5; D is perhaps TRBD1 or TRBD2 (5 bases each). V lost 5 bases and J lost 5, with 9 bases in between. The CDR3 is made up of 12 amino acids. Germline V gene lookup returns CDR1 SGHVS and CDR2 FQNEAQ. The CDR3 DNA is TGTGCCAGCAGCCCTTGGGGGGAGACCCAGTACTTC. It is translated as CASSPWGETQYF.

The chain is built from TRBV7-3 and TRBJ2-3; possibly TRBD2 for D (5 bases). Trimming removed 2 bases from V and 0 bases from J, with 6 bases in between. This CDR3 is built from 14 residues. Germline assignment: CDR1 SGHTA and CDR2 FQGTGA. CDR3 residues: CASSLGLSTDTQYF. Written as DNA, the CDR3 is TGTGCCAGCAGCTTAGGACTGAGCACAGATACGCAGTATTTT.

The rearrangement uses TRBV2 and TRBJ1-2, with a weak D call TRBD1 (5 bases). Germline V gene lookup returns CDR1 SNHLY and CDR2 FYNNEI. This CDR3 contains 13 residues. Trimming shortened V by 8 bases and J by 5 bases, and 15 bases separated the two germline ends. The DNA of the CDR3 is TGTGCCAGCGCGGTGGGGGATGTTTATGGCTACACCTTC. It is translated as CASAVGDVYGYTF.

The chain employs TRBV5-4 and TRBJ2-3, with TRBD2 as a possible D gene (6 bases). Germline-derived CDR1 and CDR2 are SGHNT and YYREEE (reference sequence). CDR3 size: 14 residues. The V and J ends lost 4 bases and 2 bases respectively, with 11 bases between them. The CDR3 loop reads CASSHSGSTDTQYF. The CDR3 DNA reads TGTGCCAGCAGCCATAGCGGCTCCACAGATACGCAGTATTTT.